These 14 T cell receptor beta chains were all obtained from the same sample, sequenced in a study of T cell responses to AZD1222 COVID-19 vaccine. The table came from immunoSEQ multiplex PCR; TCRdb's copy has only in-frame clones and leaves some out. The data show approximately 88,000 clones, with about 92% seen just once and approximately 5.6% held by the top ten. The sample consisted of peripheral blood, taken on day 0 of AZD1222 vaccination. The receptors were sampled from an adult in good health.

The CDR3 protein is CASSLQGTGGQPQHF. DNA for the CDR3: TGTGCCAGCAGTTTACAGGGGACAGGCGGACAGCCCCAGCATTTT. The chain carries TRBV28 and TRBJ1-5; 8 bases match TRBD1. The CDR3 is made up of 15 amino acids. Trimming cost V 2 bases and J 7 bases; bases outside gene matches: 7. CDR1 is MDHEN, CDR2 SYDVKM, per germline.

The chain's CDR3 is CASSYSRLPTGELFF. For the CDR3, the DNA is TGTGCCAGCAGTTACTCGAGACTGCCAACCGGGGAGCTGTTTTTT. V usage is TRBV6-6 and J usage is TRBJ2-2; no definite D call. The ends were cut back, 0 bases at V and 5 bases at J, with 10 bases in the middle. There are 15 residues in the CDR3. CDR1 MNHNY and CDR2 SVGAGI come from the germline V gene (reference sequence).

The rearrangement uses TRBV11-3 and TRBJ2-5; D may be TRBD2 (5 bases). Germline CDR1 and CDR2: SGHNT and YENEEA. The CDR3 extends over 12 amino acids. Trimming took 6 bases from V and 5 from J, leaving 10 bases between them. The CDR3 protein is CASSRGWETQYF. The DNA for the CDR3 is TGTGCCAGCAGTAGAGGGTGGGAGACCCAGTACTTC.

CDR3 loop: CATRGWTDTQYF. The CDR3 region has the DNA TGTGCCACAAGGGGGTGGACAGATACGCAGTATTTT. V usage is TRBV2 and J usage is TRBJ2-3; tentatively, D is TRBD1 (6 bases). The germline V gene has CDR1 SNHLY and CDR2 FYNNEI. Trimming took off 10 bases at V and 3 bases at J, with 11 bases between the two ends. CDR3 length: 12 residues.

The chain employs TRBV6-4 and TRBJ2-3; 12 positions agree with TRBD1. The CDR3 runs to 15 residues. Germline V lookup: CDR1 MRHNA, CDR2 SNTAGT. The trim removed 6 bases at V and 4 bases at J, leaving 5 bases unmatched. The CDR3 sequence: CASSVGQGAPDTQYF. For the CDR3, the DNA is TGTGCCAGCAGCGTGGGACAGGGGGCCCCAGATACGCAGTATTTT.

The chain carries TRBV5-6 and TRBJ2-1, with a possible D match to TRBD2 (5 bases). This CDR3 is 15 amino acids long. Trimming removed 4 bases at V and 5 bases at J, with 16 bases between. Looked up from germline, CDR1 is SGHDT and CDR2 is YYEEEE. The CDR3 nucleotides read TGTGCCAGCAGCCCGAGCGGATGGGAGAACAATGAGCAGTTCTTC. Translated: CASSPSGWENNEQFF.

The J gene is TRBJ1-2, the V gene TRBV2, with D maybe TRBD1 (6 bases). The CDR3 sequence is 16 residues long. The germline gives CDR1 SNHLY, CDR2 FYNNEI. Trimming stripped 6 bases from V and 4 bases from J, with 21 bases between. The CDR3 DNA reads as TGTGCCAGCAGCCTCGGGACACCCACGGCAGGCTATGGCTACACCTTC. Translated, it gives CASSLGTPTAGYGYTF.

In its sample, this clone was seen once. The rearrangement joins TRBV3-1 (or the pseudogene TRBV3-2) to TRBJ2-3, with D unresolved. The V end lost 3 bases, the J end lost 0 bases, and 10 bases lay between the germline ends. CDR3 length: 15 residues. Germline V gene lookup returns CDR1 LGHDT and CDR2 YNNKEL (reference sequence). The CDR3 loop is CASSQRPRSTDTQYF. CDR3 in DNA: TGTGCCAGCAGCCAGAGGCCCCGCAGCACAGATACGCAGTATTTT.

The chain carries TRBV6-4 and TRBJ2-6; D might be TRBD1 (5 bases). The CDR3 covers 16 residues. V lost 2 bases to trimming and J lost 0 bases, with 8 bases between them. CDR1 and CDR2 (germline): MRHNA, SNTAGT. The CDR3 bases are TGTGCCAGCAGTGACCGAGGACACTCTGGGGCCAACGTCCTGACTTTC. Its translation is CASSDRGHSGANVLTF.

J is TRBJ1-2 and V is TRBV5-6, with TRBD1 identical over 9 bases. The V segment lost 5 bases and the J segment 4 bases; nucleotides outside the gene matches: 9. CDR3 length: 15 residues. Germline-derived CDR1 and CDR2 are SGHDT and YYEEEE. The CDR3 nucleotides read TGTGCCAGCAGAAGGACAGGGGACCGCCTCTATGGCTACACCTTC. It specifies CASRRTGDRLYGYTF.

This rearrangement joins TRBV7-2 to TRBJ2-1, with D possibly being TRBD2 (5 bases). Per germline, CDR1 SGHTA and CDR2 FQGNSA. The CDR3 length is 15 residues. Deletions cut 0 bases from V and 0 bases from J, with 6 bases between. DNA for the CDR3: TGTGCCAGCAGCTTAGCAGCGGCCTCCTACAATGAGCAGTTCTTC. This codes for CASSLAAASYNEQFF.

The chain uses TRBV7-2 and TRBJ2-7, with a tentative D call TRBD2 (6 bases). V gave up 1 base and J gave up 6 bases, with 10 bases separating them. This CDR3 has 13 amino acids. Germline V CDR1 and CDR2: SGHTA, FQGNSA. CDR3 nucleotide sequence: TGTGCCAGCAGCTTAGTGCGGGAAGGCGAGCAGTACTTC. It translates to CASSLVREGEQYF. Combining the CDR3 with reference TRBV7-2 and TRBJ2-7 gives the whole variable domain GAGVSQSPSNKVTEKGKDVELRCDPISGHTALYWYRQSLGQGLEFLIYFQGNSAPDKSGLPSDRFSAERTGGSVSTLTIQRTQQEDSAVYLCASSLVREGEQYFGPGTRLTVT.

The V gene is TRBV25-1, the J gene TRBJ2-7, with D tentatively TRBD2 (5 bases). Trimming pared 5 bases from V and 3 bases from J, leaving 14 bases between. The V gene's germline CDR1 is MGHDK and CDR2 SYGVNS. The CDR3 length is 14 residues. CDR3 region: CASSTRRGSYEQYF. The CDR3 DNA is TGTGCCAGCAGTACCCGACGGGGAAGCTACGAGCAGTACTTC.

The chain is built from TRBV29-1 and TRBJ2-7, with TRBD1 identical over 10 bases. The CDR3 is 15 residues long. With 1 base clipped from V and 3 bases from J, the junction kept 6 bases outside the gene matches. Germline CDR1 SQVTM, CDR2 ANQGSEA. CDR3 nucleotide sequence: TGCAGCGTTGAAGGCGGACAGGGGGTGAACTACGAGCAGTACTTC. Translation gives CSVEGGQGVNYEQYF.